This T cell receptor (beta chain) was captured in a study of Graves' ophthalmopathy and Graves' hyperthyroidism (dated by TCRdb to about 2018). Study-level background: Peripheral blood was collected at initial diagnosis, before any treatment. In total, some 130 blood samples were TCR-sequenced: fewer than 50 ophthalmopathy, some 72 hyperthyroidism and roughly 17 hyperthyroidism-to-ophthalmopathy patients. The study used signatures of the TCR beta repertoire to tell Graves' ophthalmopathy apart from Graves' hyperthyroidism and to predict which patients would progress to ophthalmopathy. T-cell repertoires of thyroid tissue and blood were compared in several hyperthyroidism patients. To explore V-J signatures that distinguish ophthalmopathy from hyperthyroidism, a discovery set of under 110 patients was enrolled, made up of roughly 41 with ophthalmopathy and roughly 55 with stable hyperthyroidism. For independent validation, a separate cohort was made up of some 18 hyperthyroidism patients plus 17 patients who later progressed from hyperthyroidism to ophthalmopathy. Following sampling, methimazole starting at 30 mg daily was administered to hyperthyroidism patients, and high-dose intravenous methylprednisolone was administered to ophthalmopathy patients. The 90 or so discovery patients were randomly split 7:3 into training and test sets.

Broad study findings and their caveats: In validation, the model predicted ophthalmopathy progression with nearly 71% sensitivity and 72.22% specificity; roughly 11 predicted patients were CT-confirmed with GO in a median of approximately six months. Most expanded thyroid clonotypes with a frequency above 0.001 also appeared in blood, which suggests that blood repertoires may reflect the immune response in the thyroid. No statistical method was used to predetermine the sample size, and group allocation was not hidden from the investigators. In cross-validation, the 13-signature model distinguished ophthalmopathy from stable hyperthyroidism with 87.88% sensitivity and 81.08% specificity, while in the test set the corresponding values were about 80% and 75%.

Hyperthyroidism was considered stable if no progression to ophthalmopathy occurred within 18 months of follow-up. The hyperthyroidism patients were 18 to 65 years old and newly diagnosed, with a disease duration of less than 2 months. Patients with other autoimmune diseases, uncontrolled infections, pregnancy or lactation were excluded. Clinical symptoms, serum thyroxine, TRAb, thyroid ultrasound and orbital computed tomography formed the basis of the diagnosis. PBMCs were isolated from around 10 ml of fresh peripheral blood by Ficoll-Paque density gradient centrifugation. Total RNA was extracted using Trizol reagent, and RNA quality was checked on an Agilent 2100 Bioanalyzer. This clonotype appeared many times. What antigen it recognizes has not been identified. There are no base qualities to consult, and no much larger clone falls within one base. For repertoire sequencing, TCR beta CDR3 regions were amplified from RNA transcripts. A first-round RT-PCR used HTBI primers with the Qiagen OneStep RT-PCR kit, followed by a second-round multiplex PCR, size selection and purification. Sequencing of the libraries was carried out on an Illumina HiSeq2000 in paired-end mode with 100 bp reads. Regarding the original processing steps: SOAPnuke was used to process the reads, removing any read that contained adapters or uncalled bases, had a mean Phred below 15, or lacked an exact match to the constant primer or identifier. High-quality paired reads were merged with COPE v1.2.5. Each unique nucleotide sequence was defined as a clonotype, and clonotypes were aligned to IMGT TRB V, D and J references with MiTCR v1.1. Analysis was restricted to V-J combinations with a frequency above 0.0001, which covered 99.2% of repertoires. For each V-J combination, a TCR clonal expansion and chaos score was defined as the ratio of F50 clonal expansion to chaos observed in the TCRdist matrix. Features were reduced by Welch's t-statistics and random forest to approximately 13 V-J combinations, which fed a naive Bayes classifier. Thyroid-blood repertoire similarity was quantified with the Morisita-Horn index. TCRdb itself trimmed the public reads at Q25 with fastp, ran MiXCR and retained productive beta chains. Rows are unified per CDR3 protein, each entry keeping the most common DNA and genes. What appears here as the V and J calls and clone size reflects TCRdb's work, not the paper's. A total of just over 400,000 distinct CDR3 sequences appear in this sample, 20% to 25% of them only once. The top ten hold roughly 3% of the sample.

From cysteine to phenylalanine, the CDR3 is 15 amino acids long. Only CDR3 DNA is held: 45 bases, read in frame from base 1. Based on the germline V gene, the CDR1 and CDR2 sequences are SNHLY and FYNNEI. The junction shows trimming of 3 bases on V and 3 bases on J, plus 12 bases between the germline ends. The sequence joins TRBV2 to TRBJ1-5, with an unclear D gene assignment. This TCR derives from a woman aged 18 to 35 with stable Graves' hyperthyroidism. Donor details come from another sample of the same person, matched by shared clones. Sequenced material: peripheral blood. The sequenced DNA is TGTGCCAGCAGTGACCTGGGAATCTACAATCAGCCCCAGCATTTT. Its coded protein is CASSDLGIYNQPQHF.